The rows below give T cell receptor beta chains drawn from one sample of a study of blood T cell repertoires in COVID-19. TCRdb's table, derived via immunoSEQ multiplex PCR, lists solely in-frame clones and lacks some. The repertoire holds 150,000 to 200,000 clones, with 89% as singletons. Sequences were obtained from PBMCs or T cells enriched from blood (not recorded which). These receptors came from a young woman who had recovered from COVID-19. Both conserved end residues are trimmed from each CDR3.

v_call | cdr3_aa
TRBV11-3 | ASSLSPTAGELF
TRBV4-1 | ASSPSHEDGTASITGELF
TRBV6-4 | ASSERQGDHNEQF
TRBV21-1 | ASSPRQGPMMGTEAF
TRBV7-2 | ALERGSSYNSPLH
TRBV5-1 | ASSSGLAGDETQY
TRBV5-1 | ASSFGRVEDTQY
TRBV24-1 | ATSVGTGSNEQF
TRBV11-2 | ASSLNSGSSYNEQF
TRBV19 | ASSMGGGQPQH
TRBV2 | ASRRTSTYNEQF
TRBV28 | ASSLGGTGGPGANVLT
TRBV6-5 | ASSYSGRGIEY
TRBV19 | ASSIRESGANVLT
TRBV7-9 | ASSLVSEAF
TRBV19 | ASSINRQGSILYGYT
TRBV2 | ASEGTSGRYEQY
TRBV10-3 | AIRGPSGYEQY
TRBV4-1 | ASSQVGDRGSEQY
TRBV28 | ASSWGRRLGYT
TRBV7-8 | ASSSGYVRIGSYNEQF
TRBV13 | ASSSIELAGGSTGELF
TRBV10-3 | ATTGSNEQF
TRBV11-2 | ASSLAGGTVGYEQY
TRBV12-3/TRBV12-4 | ASSPNTADTQY
TRBV24-1 | ATSDRGHIIYGYT
TRBV7-9 | ASSLVPSGSYEQY
TRBV28 | AGGSGGANTGELF
TRBV6-5 | ASRETGYSVYEQY
TRBV2 | ASDRISRYT